This passage covers 13 T cell receptor beta chains from one sample sequenced in a study of CD8+CD57+ T cells in acquired aplastic anemia. The authors sequenced patients whose flow cytometry had shown CD8+CD57+ cell expansion. Both TCR beta VDJ combination and CDR3 sequence profiling were carried out. Genomic DNA was the template for this profiling. One entry per CDR3 protein, called by TCRdb with MiXCR from the reads. The data contain around 250,000 distinct CDR3 sequences, 82% of them seen just once; the ten biggest clones take up about 41%. Sequenced sample: sorted CD4+, CD8+, or CD8+CD57+ T cells (not recorded which) from PBMCs. All receptors come from a human donor with aplastic anemia.

With respect to this clonotype: The conserved phenylalanine or tryptophan is not found at the CDR3 terminus, so this likely reflects a read error. The chain employs TRBV7-2 and TRBJ2-4; 8 bases are shared with TRBD2. Losses at the gene ends were 8 bases for V and 13 bases for J; bases not matched to a gene: 13. The germline V gene encodes CDR1 SGHTA and CDR2 FQGNSA. CDR3 size: 13 residues. The CDR3 protein is CASGDGGGDNQYY. CDR3 nucleotide sequence: TGTGCCAGCGGCGACGGGGGGGGCGATAACCAGTACTAC.

The V and J genes are TRBV12-5 and TRBJ2-3; possibly TRBD2 for D (5 bases). This CDR3 is 13 amino acids long. Germline V gives CDR1 LGHNT, CDR2 FRNRAP. CDR3 coding DNA: TGTGCCCGTAATGACGGGGGCACAGATACGCAGTATTTT. Translation gives CARNDGGTDTQYF.

The V call is TRBV19, the J call TRBJ1-2; tentatively, D is TRBD1 (5 bases). This CDR3 is built from 13 residues. Germline V CDR1 and CDR2: LNHDA, SQIVND (reference sequence). The ends were cut back, 8 bases at V and 1 base at J, with 11 bases in the middle. The CDR3 here is CASDEGVNYGYTF. CDR3 nucleotide sequence: TGTGCCAGTGACGAAGGGGTTAACTATGGCTACACCTTC.

This clonotype appeared a single time. The V call is TRBV7-9, the J call TRBJ2-7; 10 nucleotides match TRBD2. CDR1 is SEHNR and CDR2 is FQNEAQ in the germline V gene (reference sequence). This CDR3 region has 17 residues. V lost 3 bases, J lost 2 bases, and 10 bases stayed unmatched. CDR3: CASSFQRSGGGAYEQYF. CDR3 nucleotide sequence: TGTGCCAGCAGCTTTCAAAGAAGCGGGGGGGGAGCCTACGAGCAGTACTTC.

V gene TRBV25-1 combines with J gene TRBJ2-7; D remains unclear. The CDR3 length is 15 residues. V lost 3 bases and J 1 base, leaving 13 bases between the germline ends. Germline V gene sequence: CDR1 MGHDK, CDR2 SYGVNS. For the CDR3, the DNA is TGTGCCAGCAGTGATCTCGCCGCAAGATCCTACGAGCAGTACTTC. Its translation is CASSDLAARSYEQYF.

The gene calls are TRBV7-3 and TRBJ2-5; 7 bases agree with TRBD2. V lost 4 bases and J lost 2; bases outside the gene matches: 4. The CDR3 has 14 amino acids. Germline lookup yields CDR1 SGHTA and CDR2 FQGTGA. CDR3 region: CASSYLAAQETQYF. The CDR3 coding sequence is TGTGCCAGCAGCTACCTAGCGGCACAAGAGACCCAGTACTTC. Full variable domain (rest looked up from reference TRBV7-3 and TRBJ2-5): GAGVSQTPSNKVTEKGKYVELRCDPISGHTALYWYRQSLGQGPEFLIYFQGTGAADDSGLPNDRFFAVRPEGSVSTLKIQRTERGDSAVYLCASSYLAAQETQYFGPGTRLLVL.

As to this clonotype: Given the absence of the conserved phenylalanine or tryptophan at the CDR3 end, a read error is likely. No DNA is shown, since the ends of the CDR3 on it are uncertain; the CDR3 is the one TCRdb lists. The CDR3: CASSPGTGGTNEQ. This rearrangement joins TRBV7-2 to TRBJ2-3; the D call of TRBD1 is as the table states it, not checked on the DNA. Inclusive of both ends, the CDR3 amounts to 13 amino acids. CDR1 and CDR2 from the germline V gene are SGHTA and FQGNSA.

This chain uses TRBV7-8 with TRBJ2-5, with 9 bases lining up with TRBD2. The CDR3 contains 15 residues. V lost 3 bases, J lost 14 bases, and 16 bases stayed unmatched. Per the germline V gene, CDR1 is SGHVS and CDR2 is FQNEAQ. CDR3 in DNA: TGTGCCAGCAGCTTTAGCGGGGGTCCCGGTACGACCTATTACTTC. Its protein product is CASSFSGGPGTTYYF.

Concerning this clonotype: A read error may produce the germline difference seen at one junction end. The chain recombines TRBV9 with TRBJ2-5, with TRBD2 matching 9 bases. Germline CDR1 SGDLS, CDR2 YYNGEE. CDR3 length: 14 amino acids. In DNA, the CDR3 is TGTGCCAGCAGCGGCGGACTAGCGCTATCTACAGATAACTTC. Translated: CASSGGLALSTDNF.

On this clonotype itself: A much larger clone sits a single nucleotide away, making a read error possible. This chain uses TRBV29-1 with TRBJ2-5; TRBD2 is a possible D gene (7 bases). The CDR3 consists of 12 residues. Looked up from germline, CDR1 is SQVTM and CDR2 is ANQGSEA. CDR3 DNA: TGCAGCGTAAGGGGGGGCCAAGAGACCCAGCACTTC. It yields the protein CSVRGGQETQHF.

Turning to this clonotype: At one boundary the junction diverges from the germline segment, which might be a read error. V and J are TRBV2 and TRBJ1-2; 7 nucleotides match TRBD1. This CDR3 is built from 15 residues. Per the germline V gene, CDR1 is SNHLY and CDR2 is FYNNEI. CDR3 loop: CASSWGQRSIYDYTF. In nucleotides, the CDR3 is TGTGCCAGCAGCTGGGGACAGCGCTCAATCTATGACTACACCTTC.

The genes are TRBV7-8 and TRBJ2-7; tentative D call: TRBD2 (6 bases). Germline V gives CDR1 SGHVS, CDR2 FQNEAQ. The CDR3 covers 14 residues. V was shortened by 0 bases and J by 8 bases, with 14 bases between the two germline ends. CDR3 sequence reads: CASSLAGGPGKQYV. The DNA of the CDR3 is TGTGCCAGCAGCTTAGCGGGAGGTCCCGGTAAGCAGTACGTC.

This chain joins TRBV2 and TRBJ2-2; no clear D. The germline V gene has CDR1 SNHLY and CDR2 FYNNEI. Trimming pared 0 bases from V and 6 bases from J, leaving 5 bases between. The CDR3 contains 13 residues. The chain's CDR3 is CASSEARSGELFF. For the CDR3, the DNA is TGTGCCAGCAGTGAAGCGCGGTCCGGGGAGCTGTTTTTT.